Listed below are T cell receptor beta chains from one sample, sequenced in a study of blood T cell repertoires in COVID-19. Sequencing was performed with immunoSEQ multiplex PCR; in TCRdb, only in-frame clones are kept and a portion is missing. The table records approximately 84,000 clones, 70% to 80% of them present only once. Sequencing was carried out using peripheral blood. These receptors were obtained from a human donor in a cohort sampled during active COVID-19. CDR3s include the opening cysteine and the closing phenylalanine or tryptophan. The D gene is left open where the match is weak. A row's size may be missing; if present it is once, few, many or a size class.

clone_size,v_call,d_call,j_call,cdr3_aa,cdr3_nt
-,TRBV28,-,TRBJ1-5,CASSLKQGRGDQPQHF,TGTGCCAGCAGTTTAAAACAGGGAAGAGGGGATCAGCCCCAGCATTTT
-,TRBV19,-,TRBJ1-1,CASSSGGVGTEAFF,TGTGCCAGTAGTTCTGGGGGGGTCGGCACTGAAGCTTTCTTT
-,TRBV3-1/TRBV3-2,-,TRBJ1-2,CASSQGRDSRYTF,TGTGCCAGCAGCCAAGGGCGGGACTCTCGCTACACCTTC
-,TRBV7-9,-,TRBJ2-6,CASSLGKGDGANVLTF,TGTGCCAGCAGCTTAGGGAAGGGGGATGGGGCCAACGTCCTGACTTTC
few,TRBV20-1,-,TRBJ2-6,CSASSRGPGANVLTF,TGCAGTGCTAGTTCCAGGGGCCCCGGGGCCAACGTCCTGACTTTC
few,TRBV5-1,-,TRBJ1-4,CASSLGVGQRNEKLFF,TGCGCCAGCAGCTTGGGAGTGGGGCAGAGAAATGAAAAACTGTTTTTT
-,TRBV19,-,TRBJ2-3,CASRRASRATTDTQYF,TGTGCCAGTAGGAGGGCGTCGCGGGCGACCACAGATACGCAGTATTTT
-,TRBV7-8,-,TRBJ2-7,CASSSGVTGVYEQYF,TGTGCCAGCAGCTCAGGGGTAACTGGAGTCTACGAGCAGTACTTC
-,TRBV2,TRBD1,TRBJ1-5,CASTNYRGTQPQHF,TGTGCCAGCACCAACTACAGGGGCACTCAGCCCCAGCATTTT
-,TRBV3-1/TRBV3-2,-,TRBJ1-5,CASSQGQGGQPQHF,TGTGCCAGCAGCCAAGGGCAGGGCGGCCAGCCCCAGCATTTT
once,TRBV6-5,TRBD2,TRBJ2-1,CASSPAGGSYNEQFF,TGTGCCAGCAGTCCAGCCGGGGGGTCCTACAATGAGCAGTTCTTC
-,TRBV28,TRBD1,TRBJ2-1,CASRVVGGLDEQFF,TGTGCCAGCAGGGTCGTAGGGGGCCTCGATGAGCAGTTCTTC
-,TRBV25-1,-,TRBJ1-5,CASSEWGRWVPNQPQHF,TGTGCCAGCAGTGAATGGGGCCGTTGGGTCCCTAATCAGCCCCAGCATTTT
-,TRBV27,-,TRBJ2-4,CASSLSESLAKNIQYF,TGTGCCAGCAGTTTATCAGAGTCGTTAGCCAAAAACATTCAGTACTTC
once,TRBV7-3,-,TRBJ1-1,CASSLRPDSILAFF,TGTGCCAGCAGCTTAAGACCGGACAGTATCCTGGCATTCTTT
-,TRBV2,-,TRBJ1-5,CASSGNRGGGQPQHF,TGTGCCAGCAGTGGGAATAGGGGTGGAGGGCAGCCCCAGCATTTT
-,TRBV18,-,TRBJ2-7,CASSRDITSEQYF,TGTGCCAGCTCCCGGGACATAACCAGCGAGCAGTACTTC
-,TRBV4-1,TRBD2,TRBJ2-1,CASSQDRETSVYNEQFF,TGCGCCAGCAGCCAAGATCGGGAGACTAGCGTGTACAATGAGCAGTTCTTC
-,TRBV6-1,TRBD1,TRBJ2-3,CASSGQGGTDTQYF,TGTGCCAGCAGCGGACAGGGTGGAACAGATACGCAGTATTTT
-,TRBV7-6,TRBD1,TRBJ1-4,CASSPSTGGNEKLFF,TGTGCCAGCAGCCCCTCGACAGGGGGAAATGAAAAACTGTTTTTT
-,TRBV5-1,TRBD1,TRBJ1-1,CASSKDRGNTEAFF,TGCGCCAGCAGCAAGGACAGGGGGAACACTGAAGCTTTCTTT
-,TRBV19,TRBD1,TRBJ1-6,CASSTGQGAISPLHF,TGTGCCAGTAGTACCGGACAGGGGGCCATTTCACCCCTCCACTTT
-,TRBV27,-,TRBJ1-1,CATTGFNTEAFF,TGTGCCACCACGGGTTTTAACACTGAAGCTTTCTTT
-,TRBV5-1,-,TRBJ2-1,CASSFSNAYNEQFF,TGCGCCAGCAGCTTTAGTAATGCGTACAATGAGCAGTTCTTC
-,TRBV7-9,-,TRBJ1-6,CASSLDSGKGNSPLHF,TGTGCCAGCAGCTTAGATTCTGGAAAGGGGAATTCACCCCTCCACTTT
-,TRBV5-1,TRBD1,TRBJ1-4,CASSRTGGTTNEKLFF,TGCGCCAGCAGCCGGACAGGAGGGACAACTAATGAAAAACTGTTTTTT
-,TRBV15,TRBD2,TRBJ2-1,CATSSSGSSGQFF,TGTGCCACCAGCAGTAGCGGGAGTTCTGGGCAGTTCTTC
-,TRBV7-9,TRBD1,TRBJ2-7,CASSLAGGDEQYF,TGTGCCAGCAGCTTAGCAGGGGGCGACGAGCAGTACTTC
-,TRBV7-8,-,TRBJ2-1,CASSLGQVVYNEQFF,TGTGCCAGCAGCTTAGGACAGGTTGTTTACAATGAGCAGTTCTTC
few,TRBV18,-,TRBJ1-1,CASSPDVQFNTEAFF,TGTGCCAGCTCACCTGACGTACAGTTTAACACTGAAGCTTTCTTT
-,TRBV7-2,TRBD1,TRBJ1-2,CASSVDRDRADYGYTF,TGTGCCAGCAGCGTCGACCGCGACAGGGCCGACTATGGCTACACCTTC
-,TRBV19,-,TRBJ1-6,CASSPRVYNSPLHF,TGTGCCAGTAGTCCCCGGGTCTATAATTCACCCCTCCACTTT
-,TRBV7-6,-,TRBJ2-3,CASSLARTSDTQYF,TGTGCCAGCAGCTTAGCGCGCACCTCAGATACGCAGTATTTT